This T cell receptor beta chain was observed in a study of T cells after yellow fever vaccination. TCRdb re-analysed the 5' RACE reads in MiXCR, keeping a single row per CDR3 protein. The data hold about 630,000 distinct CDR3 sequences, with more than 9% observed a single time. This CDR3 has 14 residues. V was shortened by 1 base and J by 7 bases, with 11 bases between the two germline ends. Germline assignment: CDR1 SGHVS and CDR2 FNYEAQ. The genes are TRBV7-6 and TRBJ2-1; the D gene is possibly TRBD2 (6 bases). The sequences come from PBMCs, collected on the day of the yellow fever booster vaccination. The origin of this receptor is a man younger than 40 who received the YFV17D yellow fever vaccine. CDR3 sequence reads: CASSLDGSGNEQFF. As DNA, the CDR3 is TGTGCCAGCAGCTTAGACGGGAGCGGGAATGAGCAGTTCTTC.